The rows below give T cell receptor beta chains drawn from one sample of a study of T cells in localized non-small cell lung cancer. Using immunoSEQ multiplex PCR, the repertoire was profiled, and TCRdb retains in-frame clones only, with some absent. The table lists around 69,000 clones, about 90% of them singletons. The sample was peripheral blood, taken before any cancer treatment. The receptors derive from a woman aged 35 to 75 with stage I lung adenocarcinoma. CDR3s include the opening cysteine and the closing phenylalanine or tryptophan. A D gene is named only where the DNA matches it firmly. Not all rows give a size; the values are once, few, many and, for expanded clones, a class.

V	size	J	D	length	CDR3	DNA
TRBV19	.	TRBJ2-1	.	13	CASSINIFNEQFF	TGTGCCAGTAGTATCAACATCTTCAATGAGCAGTTCTTC
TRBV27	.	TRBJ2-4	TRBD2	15	CASSSLAGKGNIQYF	TGTGCCAGCAGTTCACTAGCGGGAAAGGGAAACATTCAGTACTTC
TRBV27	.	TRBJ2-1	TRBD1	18	CASSLAFPGQDPYNEQFF	TGTGCCAGCAGTTTGGCCTTCCCGGGACAGGATCCCTACAATGAGCAGTTCTTC
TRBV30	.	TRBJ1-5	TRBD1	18	CAWTLKGGAGLGAQPQHF	TGTGCCTGGACCTTGAAAGGGGGCGCAGGGCTTGGTGCTCAGCCCCAGCATTTT
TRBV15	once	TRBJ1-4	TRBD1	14	CATSRGDSSRKLFF	TGTGCCACCAGCAGAGGGGACAGCTCCAGAAAACTGTTTTTT
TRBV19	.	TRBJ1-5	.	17	CASSSLDGGARRQPQHF	TGTGCCAGTAGTTCCCTCGACGGGGGGGCCCGTCGGCAGCCCCAGCATTTT
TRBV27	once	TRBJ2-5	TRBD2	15	CASSPRLAGAETQYF	TGTGCCAGCAGTCCCAGACTAGCGGGAGCGGAGACCCAGTACTTC
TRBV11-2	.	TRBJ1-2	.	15	CASSVGGWRNYGYTF	TGTGCCAGCAGCGTTGGGGGTTGGCGGAACTATGGCTACACCTTC
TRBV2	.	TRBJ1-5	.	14	CASSSTVLNQPQHF	TGTGCCAGCAGTTCGACAGTCCTCAATCAGCCCCAGCATTTT
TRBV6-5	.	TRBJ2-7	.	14	CASSYSQEYYEQYF	TGTGCCAGCAGTTACTCTCAGGAATATTACGAGCAGTACTTC
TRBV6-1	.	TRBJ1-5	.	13	CASSTDRNQPQHF	TGTGCCAGCAGTACGGACAGAAATCAGCCCCAGCATTTT
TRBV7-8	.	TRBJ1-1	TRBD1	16	CASSFRVGRGIGEAFF	TGTGCCAGCAGCTTCCGGGTTGGCAGGGGGATTGGTGAAGCTTTCTTT
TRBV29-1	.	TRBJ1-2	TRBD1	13	CSVGTDRIYGYTF	TGCAGCGTTGGGACGGACAGGATCTATGGCTACACCTTC
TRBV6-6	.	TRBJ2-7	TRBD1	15	CASSYLTGQMNEQYF	TGTGCCAGCAGTTACCTAACGGGACAGATGAACGAGCAGTACTTC
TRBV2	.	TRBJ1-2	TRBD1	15	CASSSMTGANYGYTF	TGTGCCAGCAGTAGCATGACAGGGGCCAACTATGGCTACACCTTC
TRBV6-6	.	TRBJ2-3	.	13	CASSYSGVVTQYF	TGTGCCAGCAGTTACTCGGGAGTCGTTACGCAGTATTTT
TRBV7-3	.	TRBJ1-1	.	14	CASSFFYSNTEAFF	TGTGCCAGCAGCTTCTTTTACAGCAACACTGAAGCTTTCTTT
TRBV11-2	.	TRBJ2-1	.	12	CASSAINNEQFF	TGTGCCAGCAGCGCTATTAACAATGAGCAGTTCTTC
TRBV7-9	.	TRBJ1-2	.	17	CASSFGTIPPLWGGYTF	TGTGCCAGCAGCTTCGGGACAATCCCCCCCCTGTGGGGGGGCTACACCTTC
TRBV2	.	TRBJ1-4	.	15	CASSGPGGNNEKLFF	TGTGCCAGCAGTGGTCCGGGGGGAAATAATGAAAAACTGTTTTTT
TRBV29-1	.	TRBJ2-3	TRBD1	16	CSGLGGTGWHPDTQYF	TGCAGCGGATTAGGAGGGACAGGTTGGCACCCAGATACGCAGTATTTT
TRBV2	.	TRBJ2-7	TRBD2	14	CASSRQREAYEQYF	TGTGCCAGCAGCCGCCAGCGGGAGGCGTACGAGCAGTACTTC
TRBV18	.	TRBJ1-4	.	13	CASSPRQPEKLFF	TGTGCCAGCTCACCCAGACAGCCCGAAAAACTGTTTTTT
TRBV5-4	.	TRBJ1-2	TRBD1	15	CASSLDRGHYYGYTF	TGTGCCAGCAGCCTCGACAGGGGGCACTACTATGGCTACACCTTC
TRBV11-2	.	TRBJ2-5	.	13	CASSLDTIETQYF	TGTGCCAGCAGCTTAGATACAATAGAGACCCAGTACTTC
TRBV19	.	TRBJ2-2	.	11	CASRDTGELFF	TGTGCCAGTAGGGACACCGGGGAGCTGTTTTTT
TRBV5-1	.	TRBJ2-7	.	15	CASSPHPGTDYEQYF	TGCGCCAGCAGCCCTCACCCCGGGACTGACTACGAGCAGTACTTC
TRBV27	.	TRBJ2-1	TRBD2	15	CASSIRLAISDEQFF	TGTGCCAGCAGTATAAGACTAGCCATCAGCGATGAGCAGTTCTTC
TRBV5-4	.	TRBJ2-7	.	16	CASSLGGGVSSYEQYF	TGTGCCAGCAGCTTGGGTGGCGGCGTAAGCTCCTACGAGCAGTACTTC
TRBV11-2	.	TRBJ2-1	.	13	CASSLLRVNEQFF	TGTGCCAGCAGCTTACTGAGAGTCAATGAGCAGTTCTTC
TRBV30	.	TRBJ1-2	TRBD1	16	CAWNSRTGVMSYGYTF	TGTGCCTGGAACTCCAGGACAGGGGTTATGTCGTATGGCTACACCTTC
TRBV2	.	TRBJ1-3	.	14	CASSVTLSGNTIYF	TGTGCCAGCAGTGTAACTTTATCTGGAAACACCATATATTTT
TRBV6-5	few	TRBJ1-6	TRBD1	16	CASSYSTRDRNSPLHF	TGTGCCAGCAGTTACTCGACGAGGGACAGAAATTCACCCCTCCACTTT
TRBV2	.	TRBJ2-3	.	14	CASSRATGTDTQYF	TGTGCCAGCAGTCGGGCTACGGGCACAGATACGCAGTATTTT